This passage covers 26 T cell receptor beta chains from one sample sequenced in a study of a mutant IDH1 vaccine in newly diagnosed glioma. Repertoires were generated with immunoSEQ multiplex PCR, while TCRdb's copy carries only in-frame clones and drops some. The profile shows around 60,000 clones, 80% to 95% of them singletons. Time point of the sample: baseline, week 1 (first vaccination visit). The treatment is: pre-vaccination baseline after standard-of-care therapy. The sample consisted of PBMCs, taken from a glioma patient treated with radiotherapy, temozolomide or both. The source is a man aged 45-65 years with glioma.

This chain joins TRBV7-8 and TRBJ1-1; D remains ambiguous. V lost 4 bases and J lost 0, with 9 bases in between. Looked up from germline, CDR1 is SGHVS and CDR2 is FQNEAQ. This CDR3 is built from 14 residues. In DNA, the CDR3 is TGTGCCAGCAGCTCGCAGATTCTGAACACTGAAGCTTTCTTT. Translation gives CASSSQILNTEAFF.

The rearrangement links TRBV2 to TRBJ1-6; D is uncertain. The ends were cut back, 6 bases at V and 6 bases at J, with 3 bases in the middle. The length of the CDR3 is 11 residues. Germline CDR1 and CDR2: SNHLY and FYNNEI. CDR3 in amino acids: CASSSNSPLHF. The CDR3 region has the DNA TGTGCCAGCAGCTCTAATTCACCCCTCCACTTT.

V gene TRBV5-6 combines with J gene TRBJ1-1; D not certain. The CDR3 length is 13 residues. V lost 4 bases to trimming and J lost 0 bases, with 7 bases between them. Germline V gene sequence: CDR1 SGHDT, CDR2 YYEEEE. This CDR3 is CASSRPLNTEAFF. The CDR3 DNA reads TGTGCCAGCAGCCGGCCGTTGAACACTGAAGCTTTCTTT.

The chain has TRBV9 and TRBJ1-2, with a tentative D call TRBD1 (6 bases). V was clipped by 0 bases and J by 7 bases, with 16 bases between them. The germline gives CDR1 SGDLS, CDR2 YYNGEE. The CDR3 is 15 residues long. CDR3 residues: CASSVGPRDKGGYTF. DNA of the CDR3: TGTGCCAGCAGCGTAGGTCCCAGGGACAAAGGTGGCTACACCTTC.

This chain uses TRBV30 with TRBJ2-5; possible D gene TRBD2, 5 bases. The better agreement between TRBJ2-7 and the DNA end casts doubt on the J call. There are 14 residues in the CDR3. From germline, CDR1 is GTSNPN and CDR2 SVGIG (reference sequence). The CDR3 DNA reads as TGTGCCTGGAGTGTACACGGGATCACCTACGAGCAGTACTTC. Its protein is CAWSVHGITYEQYF.

The chain joins TRBV9 to TRBJ1-2; D call uncertain. Trimming removed 0 bases at V and 2 bases at J, with 8 bases between. The germline V gene encodes CDR1 SGDLS and CDR2 YYNGEE. The CDR3 totals 14 residues. The DNA for the CDR3 is TGTGCCAGCAGCGTAGCTACGGGGAACTATGGCTACACCTTC. Translated, it gives CASSVATGNYGYTF. Filled out from reference TRBV9 and TRBJ1-2, the complete variable domain reads DSGVTQTPKHLITATGQRVTLRCSPRSGDLSVYWYQQSLDQGLQFLIQYYNGEERAKGNILERFSAQQFPDLHSELNLSSLELGDSALYFCASSVATGNYGYTFGSGTRLTVV.

The rearrangement uses TRBV6-6 and TRBJ2-5; unclear D gene. Germline loops: CDR1 MNHNY, CDR2 SVGAGI (reference sequence). The ends were cut back, 2 bases at V and 3 bases at J, with 10 bases in the middle. The CDR3 length is 14 residues. The CDR3 nucleotides read TGTGCCAGCAGTTACGGTGGGAATAAAGAGACCCAGTACTTC. Amino acid sequence: CASSYGGNKETQYF.

The rearrangement joins TRBV7-8 to TRBJ2-7; tentatively, D is TRBD1 or TRBD2 (6 bases each). Trimming pared 7 bases from V and 3 bases from J, leaving 19 bases between. The CDR3 totals 15 residues. CDR1 is SGHVS and CDR2 is FQNEAQ in the germline V gene. CDR3 sequence reads: CASTRGTTNIYEQYF. The CDR3 DNA reads as TGTGCCAGCACCCGCGGGACAACCAACATCTACGAGCAGTACTTC.

V usage is TRBV5-6 and J usage is TRBJ1-4, with a weak D call TRBD1 (6 bases). V gave up 1 base and J gave up 8 bases, with 15 bases separating them. Germline V CDR1 and CDR2: SGHDT, YYEEEE. The CDR3 has 15 amino acids. CDR3 sequence reads: CASSLFGGAGEKLFF. CDR3 coding DNA: TGTGCCAGCAGCTTGTTCGGGGGCGCGGGGGAAAAACTGTTTTTT.

The chain joins TRBV9 to TRBJ1-2; TRBD1 matches 9 bases. Germline V CDR1 and CDR2: SGDLS, YYNGEE. The trim removed 3 bases at V and 7 bases at J, leaving 4 bases unmatched. The CDR3 is 13 amino acids. For the CDR3, the DNA is TGTGCCAGCAGCGAAGGACAGGGGACTGGCTACACCTTC. Amino acids: CASSEGQGTGYTF.

The CDR3 DNA reads TGCGCCAGCAGCTTCTCTAGCGGTTGGTCAGATACGCAGTATTTT. Amino acid sequence: CASSFSSGWSDTQYF. The genes are TRBV5-1 and TRBJ2-3; 7 bases are shared with TRBD2. The CDR3 runs to 15 residues. In germline, CDR1 is SGHRS, CDR2 YFSETQ. The ends lost 2 bases at V and 4 bases at J; junction bases unmatched: 7. The full variable domain, its missing parts supplied by reference TRBV5-1 and TRBJ2-3, is KAGVTQTPRYLIKTRGQQVTLSCSPISGHRSVSWYQQTPGQGLQFLFEYFSETQRNKGNFPGRFSGRQFSNSRSEMNVSTLELGDSALYLCASSFSSGWSDTQYFGPGTRLTVL.

The V gene is TRBV9, the J gene TRBJ2-1; D perhaps matches TRBD2 (7 bases). The CDR3 contains 14 residues. Per germline, CDR1 SGDLS and CDR2 YYNGEE. Trimming took 7 bases from V and 6 from J, leaving 17 bases between them. The CDR3: CASGEGDAANEQFF. DNA for the CDR3: TGTGCCAGCGGGGAGGGGGACGCGGCCAATGAGCAGTTCTTC.

This chain connects TRBV4-3 to TRBJ2-1; 7 bases line up with TRBD1. Germline loops: CDR1 LGHNA, CDR2 YSLEER. The CDR3 loop spans 17 amino acids. J gave up 4 bases and V 0 bases, and 9 bases lay outside the gene matches. DNA of the CDR3: TGCGCCAGCAGCCAAGACACCCGGGACAGCCTTTACAATGAGCAGTTCTTC. It specifies CASSQDTRDSLYNEQFF.

The chain is built from TRBV5-1 and TRBJ2-7; 7 bases fit TRBD1. The CDR3 contains 15 residues. V lost 4 bases, J lost 7 bases, and 14 bases stayed unmatched. The V gene's germline CDR1 is SGHRS and CDR2 YFSETQ. CDR3 coding DNA: TGCGCCAGCAGCCCCCAGGTCCAAGGGGGCGAAGAGCAGTACTTC. Encoded protein: CASSPQVQGGEEQYF.

V is TRBV27 and J is TRBJ2-5; maybe TRBD2 (5 bases). CDR3 length equals 15 residues. Germline values: CDR1 MNHEY, CDR2 SMNVEV (reference sequence). V lost 3 bases, J lost 4 bases, and 15 bases lay in between. The CDR3 sequence is CASSFQIGGLETQYF. CDR3 DNA: TGTGCCAGCAGTTTCCAAATAGGAGGCTTAGAGACCCAGTACTTC.

Here the CDR3 reads CASSAQGDTEAFF. CDR3 DNA sequence: TGTGCCAGCAGCGCACAGGGAGACACTGAAGCTTTCTTT. This rearrangement joins TRBV9 to TRBJ1-1; D is possibly TRBD1 (6 bases). The length of the CDR3 is 13 residues. V was cut by 3 bases and J by 3 bases, with 9 bases left in between. Germline loops: CDR1 SGDLS, CDR2 YYNGEE.

This chain uses TRBV10-3 with TRBJ2-5; D is uncertain. The CDR3 totals 13 residues. Trimming pared 2 bases from V and 2 bases from J, leaving 6 bases between. Looked up from germline, CDR1 is ENHRY and CDR2 is SYGVKD. Here the CDR3 reads CAISEGQQETQYF. The CDR3 region has the DNA TGTGCCATCAGTGAGGGCCAGCAAGAGACCCAGTACTTC.

The chain has TRBV5-1 and TRBJ2-3, with 12 bases matching TRBD2. From germline, CDR1 is SGHRS and CDR2 YFSETQ. This CDR3 spans 17 amino acids. V dropped 4 bases and J dropped 2; count of bases not matched to a gene: 8. DNA for the CDR3: TGCGCCAGCAGCCTGCCATCTAGCGGGAGGGCCACAGATACGCAGTATTTT. This sequence encodes CASSLPSSGRATDTQYF.

This chain uses TRBV7-2 with TRBJ2-4, with 9 positions matching TRBD2. V was pared by 4 bases and J by 0 bases, with 13 bases of the junction left unmatched. This CDR3 spans 19 amino acids. Germline CDR1 is SGHTA and CDR2 is FQGNSA. The CDR3 protein is CASSSPRREGTLAKNIQYF. CDR3 DNA: TGTGCCAGCAGCTCCCCGAGGCGGGAGGGCACTCTAGCCAAAAACATTCAGTACTTC. The full variable domain, completed using reference TRBV7-2 and TRBJ2-4, is GAGVSQSPSNKVTEKGKDVELRCDPISGHTALYWYRQSLGQGLEFLIYFQGNSAPDKSGLPSDRFSAERTGGSVSTLTIQRTQQEDSAVYLCASSSPRREGTLAKNIQYFGAGTRLSVL.

The chain combines TRBV6-5 with TRBJ1-2; no clear D gene. Germline CDR1 MNHEY, CDR2 SVGAGI. The CDR3 length is 14 residues. The V and J ends lost 2 bases and 2 bases respectively, with 9 bases between them. CDR3 in DNA: TGTGCCAGCAGTTACCGGGCCGGAAACTATGGCTACACCTTC. This encodes CASSYRAGNYGYTF.

The table lists this clone with a few counts. The chain combines TRBV27 with TRBJ1-4, with TRBD1 matching 7 bases. The germline gives CDR1 MNHEY, CDR2 SMNVEV (reference sequence). This CDR3 has 14 residues. The ends lost 8 bases at V and 4 bases at J; junction bases unmatched: 7. The CDR3 loop reads CASRDRVINEKLFF. CDR3 coding DNA: TGTGCCAGCCGTGACAGGGTTATTAATGAAAAACTGTTTTTT.

This sequence joins TRBV4-2 and TRBJ1-4; 9 nucleotides align to TRBD1. J gave up 8 bases and V 2 bases, and 6 bases lay outside the gene matches. Germline V gene data show CDR1 as LGHNA and CDR2 as YNFKEQ. The CDR3 consists of 15 residues. The CDR3 DNA follows: TGTGCCAGCAGCCAACGGACAGGGGTGGGAGAAAAACTGTTTTTT. This codes for CASSQRTGVGEKLFF.

The chain couples TRBV28 to TRBJ1-4; D gene uncertain. Trimming removed 6 bases from V and 3 bases from J, with 11 bases in between. This CDR3 has 14 amino acids. The germline V gene has CDR1 MDHEN and CDR2 SYDVKM. The DNA for the CDR3 is TGTGCCAGCAGCAGCACGGGTTCTAATGAAAAACTGTTTTTT. It encodes CASSSTGSNEKLFF.

This clone has just one count. This chain joins TRBV18 and TRBJ1-3; no clear D gene. V was shortened by 3 bases and J by 5 bases, with 5 bases between the two germline ends. The germline gives CDR1 KGHSH, CDR2 LQKENI. The CDR3 runs 12 residues. This chain's CDR3 is CASSPTRNTIYF. CDR3 sequence (DNA): TGTGCCAGCTCACCGACTAGAAACACCATATATTTT.

The gene calls are TRBV5-1 and TRBJ2-7; D not resolved. The CDR3 spans 13 residues. Trimming took off 0 bases at V and 3 bases at J, with 7 bases between the two ends. Germline CDR1 is SGHRS and CDR2 is YFSETQ. The CDR3 region is CASSLAKGYEQYF. CDR3 in DNA: TGCGCCAGCAGCTTGGCCAAAGGCTACGAGCAGTACTTC.

Here the CDR3 DNA reads TGTGCCAGCAGTTTCGCTGAGCCGGGACTACAGGCGTGGTCACCCCTCCACTTT. It yields the protein CASSFAEPGLQAWSPLHF. This chain connects TRBV28 to TRBJ1-6; D is possibly TRBD1 (5 bases). This CDR3 is built from 18 residues. V lost 3 bases, J lost 10 bases, and 25 bases lay in between. The germline V gene has CDR1 MDHEN and CDR2 SYDVKM.